This is a list of T cell receptor beta chains from one sample in a study of molecular identifiers for immune sequencing clone quantification. TCRdb ran MiXCR on the PCR reads and lists one entry per CDR3 protein. The sample consists of about 630,000 distinct CDR3 sequences, about 25% of them appearing once. Sequencing was carried out using naive CD8+ T cells from blood, with Jurkat cell RNA spiked in. The receptors originated from a human donor in good health. Some libraries in this study had Jurkat cell RNA spiked in. The CDR3 runs from the conserved cysteine through the conserved F or W. For some rows the clone size is stated as once, few or many, or as a class when expanded; others skip it.

j_gene	len	abundance	v_gene	CDR3aa
TRBJ1-2	12	few	TRBV4-1	CASSQDGDGYTF
TRBJ2-3	16	NA	TRBV19	CASRSDSASSTDTQYF
TRBJ1-4	16	few	TRBV29-1	CSVGGEYETGEEKLFF
TRBJ2-3	16	many	TRBV4-3	CASSQVGGVGTDTQYF
TRBJ1-6	17	few	TRBV20-1	CSARDRGQGTYNSPLHF
TRBJ2-1	14	few	TRBV7-9	CASSRSSIPHEQFF
TRBJ1-2	13	few	TRBV5-6	CASSPISNYGYTF
TRBJ1-3	13	few	TRBV30	CAWRGGNGSTIYF
TRBJ2-1	18	NA	TRBV27	CASSLVAGGPLTYNGQFF
TRBJ1-4	15	NA	TRBV15	CATSRGSALNEKLFF
TRBJ2-1	17	NA	TRBV10-3	CVISGSSGRGSYNEQFF
TRBJ2-1	13	NA	TRBV2	CASLDYSVNEQFF
TRBJ1-6	15	many	TRBV3-1	CASSQDLAGDSPLHF
TRBJ2-7	13	NA	TRBV6-5	CASSYTGELEQYF
TRBJ2-2	12	once	TRBV5-1	CASSSPAGELLF
TRBJ2-3	14	NA	TRBV12-3/TRBV12-4	CASSRMSSTDTQYF
TRBJ1-6	19	NA	TRBV7-2	CASSLGDRAWEMNNSPLHF
TRBJ2-7	15	NA	TRBV4-2	CASSQEDGFSYEQYF
TRBJ2-1	15	many	TRBV7-2	CASSLGLKREPGQFF
TRBJ2-5	14	NA	TRBV6-5	CASRDGWGEETQYF
TRBJ2-2	14	few	TRBV29-1	CSVGWGAYTGELFF
TRBJ1-1	13	NA	TRBV20-1	CSAREALNTEAFF
TRBJ1-4	14	few	TRBV27	CASSSLMTNEKLFF
TRBJ1-1	14	NA	TRBV6-5	CASCYSQVNTEAFF
TRBJ2-7	14	NA	TRBV6-5	CASSLGDTVYEQYF
TRBJ2-5	15	once	TRBV9	CASSVGTSFREAQYF
TRBJ1-5	15	many	TRBV27	CASSLGQAFNQPQHF
TRBJ2-4	13	many	TRBV29-1	CSALHEAKNIQYF
TRBJ1-3	15	NA	TRBV7-2	CASSLGTRSGNPIYF
TRBJ2-5	14	once	TRBV12-3/TRBV12-4	CASSLGRNFETQYF
TRBJ2-5	14	few	TRBV4-1	CASSQDHYQETQYF
TRBJ2-5	14	many	TRBV7-9	CASSAGRYQETQYF
TRBJ2-6	16	few	TRBV4-1	CASSQGRVSGANVLAF
TRBJ2-3	17	NA	TRBV23-1	CASSQPGLAGGTDTQYF
TRBJ2-1	15	few	TRBV12-3/TRBV12-4	CASSLRSQGHNEQFF
TRBJ1-1	13	many	TRBV5-1	CASSFLGSTEAFF
TRBJ1-1	13	NA	TRBV30	CAWGVHEGTEAFF
TRBJ2-7	16	NA	TRBV4-3	CASGQAARGAPYEQYF
TRBJ1-2	16	many	TRBV3-1	CASSPREGGHYYGYTF
TRBJ1-1	16	few	TRBV30	CAWRGDRGLSYTEAFF
TRBJ1-5	17	many	TRBV4-1	CASSQDNTGVGNQPQHF
TRBJ1-2	15	NA	TRBV27	CASSLLGTANYGYTF
TRBJ2-7	13	few	TRBV3-1	CASSQDLPHKQYF
TRBJ2-3	14	many	TRBV6-6	CASSLSGRTDTQYF